This T cell receptor beta chain was observed in a study of blood T cell repertoires in COVID-19. About the study: Samples of COVID-19 (acute and convalescent) were obtained from the United States, Italy and Spain. PBMCs, B-cell-depleted T cells, or T cells provided the cDNA or gDNA that made up the material.

Germline trimming cut 1 base from V and 4 bases from J; bases unmatched to any gene: 8. This CDR3 region has 17 residues. Per germline, CDR1 MNHNS and CDR2 SASEGT. This clone has at least ten counts. Per the original methods: Amplification of reference gene primers provided the estimated nucleated cell counts. Profiling relied on immunoSEQ multiplex PCR, and the TCRdb table lists in-frame clones only, not all of them. The D gene and trimming were derived from the DNA, and the V and J assignments and clone size from that table. This table holds 230,000 or so clones, about four fifths found once. The clonotype was recovered from a man aged 50-59 years with active or convalescent COVID-19. Sequenced material: peripheral blood. J is TRBJ2-3 and V is TRBV6-1; 10 positions match TRBD2. The CDR3 coding sequence is TGTGCCAGCAGTGAAGAATATAGCGGGGGGCGGTCAGATACGCAGTATTTT. Translated: CASSEEYSGGRSDTQYF.